This entry lists 13 T cell receptor beta chains sequenced from one sample in a study of shared clonotypes between healthy human individuals. The data were produced by immunoSEQ multiplex PCR, yet TCRdb's version contains in-frame clones alone and is incomplete. The sample comprises around 440,000 clones, roughly four fifths of which are singletons, and approximately 12% rests with the top ten. The sequenced sample consisted of PBMCs. The receptors originated from a woman aged 40-49 years in good health. Some clones in this sample may be carry-over from other donors' samples.

This clone occurred many times. The rearrangement joins TRBV28 to TRBJ2-1, with TRBD2 matching over 8 bases. Germline trimming cut 5 bases from V and 7 bases from J; bases unmatched to any gene: 10. The length of the CDR3 is 15 residues. Germline V lookup: CDR1 MDHEN, CDR2 SYDVKM. This CDR3 reads CASSHPRGGQNEQFF. In DNA, the CDR3 is TGTGCCAGCAGTCACCCTCGGGGGGGCCAGAATGAGCAGTTCTTC.

This clone has more than one count but fewer than ten. Here the CDR3 DNA reads TGTGCCAGCAGCGCACACAGCACGGGGGACACCATATATTTT. It is translated as CASSAHSTGDTIYF. This chain links TRBV11-2 with TRBJ1-3; possibly TRBD1 for D (5 bases). V gave up 5 bases and J gave up 8 bases, with 16 bases separating them. This CDR3 is 14 amino acids long. The germline V gene has CDR1 SGHAT and CDR2 FQNNGV.

The V and J genes are TRBV7-2 and TRBJ1-2; no definite D call. Trimming took off 5 bases at V and 4 bases at J, with 14 bases between the two ends. Germline CDR1 is SGHTA and CDR2 is FQGNSA. The CDR3 runs to 14 residues. The CDR3 loop reads CASSPSVGIYGYTF. As DNA, the CDR3 is TGTGCCAGCAGCCCCTCCGTTGGTATCTATGGCTACACCTTC.

The sample holds many counts of this clone. The sample carries other DNA sequences with the same CDR3. V usage is TRBV4-3 and J usage is TRBJ2-3; the D is unclear. The V end lost 2 bases, the J end lost 6 bases, and 12 bases lay between the germline ends. Germline lookup yields CDR1 LGHNA and CDR2 YSLEER. The CDR3 is 14 amino acids. CDR3 sequence reads: CASSQPGRFDTQYF. CDR3 nucleotide sequence: TGCGCCAGCAGCCAACCAGGACGATTTGATACGCAGTATTTT.

V gene TRBV18 combines with J gene TRBJ1-5; 7 bases are a match to TRBD1. Germline loops: CDR1 KGHSH, CDR2 LQKENI. The CDR3 consists of 14 residues. V trimming: 6 bases; J trimming: 3 bases; junction bases outside the gene matches: 5. CDR3: CASSPGQDNQPQHF. The CDR3 DNA reads TGTGCCAGCTCCCCCGGACAGGACAATCAGCCCCAGCATTTT.

At least ten counts were recorded for this clone. Other nucleotide sequences in the sample specify the same CDR3. CDR3 in amino acids: CASSEYRGGSGELFF. CDR3 in DNA: TGTGCCAGCAGTGAATATCGGGGAGGCTCCGGGGAGCTGTTTTTT. This chain links TRBV25-1 with TRBJ2-2, with D possibly matching TRBD2 (6 bases). CDR1 MGHDK and CDR2 SYGVNS come from the germline V gene. This CDR3 has 15 amino acids. V was trimmed by 0 bases and J by 6 bases, leaving 11 bases between them.

Remarks on this clone: It is likely a read error: a sequence one base away is far more abundant. The chain uses TRBV25-1 and TRBJ2-5; D possibly matches TRBD1 or TRBD2 (6 bases each). Germline V gives CDR1 MGHDK, CDR2 SYGVNS. The CDR3 length is 13 residues. Trimming removed 5 bases at V and 11 bases at J, with 18 bases between. CDR3 in amino acids: CASSPGGGYKQYF. The DNA of the CDR3 is TGTGCCAGCAGTCCCGGAGGGGGTTACAAGCAGTACTTC.

The CDR3 region has the DNA TGTGCCAGCAGCTTCGACAGGGGGAACACTGAAGCTTTCTTT. Protein: CASSFDRGNTEAFF. This sequence joins TRBV7-8 and TRBJ1-1, with TRBD1 matching 8 bases. This CDR3 is built from 14 residues. CDR1 is SGHVS and CDR2 is FQNEAQ in the germline V gene. V shed 3 bases and J 1 base; nucleotides not matched to a gene: 1.

The V call is TRBV14, the J call TRBJ2-7, with 8 bases aligning to TRBD2. CDR1 and CDR2 (germline): SGHDN, FVKESK. The CDR3 has 15 amino acids. V was clipped by 3 bases and J by 2 bases; unmatched bases: 6. The chain's CDR3 is CASSHTTSGTYEQYF. CDR3 in DNA: TGTGCCAGCAGCCACACTACTAGCGGAACCTACGAGCAGTACTTC.

The chain has TRBV15 and TRBJ2-7; maybe TRBD1 (6 bases). In germline, CDR1 is LNHNV, CDR2 YYDKDF (reference sequence). V was shortened by 3 bases and J by 4 bases, with 19 bases between the two germline ends. The length of the CDR3 is 16 residues. The CDR3 DNA is TGTGCCACCAGCAGGGCTCTTTGGACAGCAACATACGAGCAGTACTTC. This codes for CATSRALWTATYEQYF. Full variable domain (rest looked up from reference TRBV15 and TRBJ2-7): DAMVIQNPRYQVTQFGKPVTLSCSQTLNHNVMYWYQQKSSQAPKLLFHYYDKDFNNEADTPDNFQSRRPNTSFCFLDIRSPGLGDTAMYLCATSRALWTATYEQYFGPGTRLTVT.

The J gene is TRBJ2-7, the V gene TRBV18; 12 bases map to TRBD2. Germline lookup yields CDR1 KGHSH and CDR2 LQKENI. V shed 6 bases, J shed 2 bases, and the junction held 5 bases outside the gene matches. The CDR3 is 15 amino acids. CDR3 nucleotide sequence: TGTGCCAGCTCGCTGACTAGCGGGGGAACCTACGAGCAGTACTTC. Protein product: CASSLTSGGTYEQYF.

This clone was counted at least ten times. This sample includes further DNA sequences coding for the same CDR3. The chain employs TRBV28 and TRBJ1-1; no definite D call. The ends were cut back, 6 bases at V and 1 base at J, with 12 bases in the middle. The CDR3 is 14 residues long. CDR1 is MDHEN, CDR2 SYDVKM, per germline. CDR3 loop: CASRLPRTNTEAFF. The DNA of the CDR3 is TGTGCCAGCAGACTTCCAAGAACGAACACTGAAGCTTTCTTT.

This chain uses TRBV19 with TRBJ2-3; no clear D. Trimming shortened V by 5 bases and J by 6 bases, and 15 bases separated the two germline ends. Germline V lookup: CDR1 LNHDA, CDR2 SQIVND (reference sequence). The CDR3 extends over 14 amino acids. The CDR3 is CASSLRLAGDTQYF. DNA of the CDR3: TGTGCCAGTAGTCTACGTTTAGCTGGGGATACGCAGTATTTT.